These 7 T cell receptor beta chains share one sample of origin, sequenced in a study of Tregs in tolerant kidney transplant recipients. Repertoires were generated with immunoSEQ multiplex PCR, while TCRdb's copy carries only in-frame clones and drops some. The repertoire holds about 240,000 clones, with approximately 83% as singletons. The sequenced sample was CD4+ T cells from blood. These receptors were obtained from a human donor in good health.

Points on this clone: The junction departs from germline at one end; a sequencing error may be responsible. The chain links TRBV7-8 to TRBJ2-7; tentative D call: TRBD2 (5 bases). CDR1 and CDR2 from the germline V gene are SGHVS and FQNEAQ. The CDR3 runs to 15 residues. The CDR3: CASSLGTLDSYVQYF. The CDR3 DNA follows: TGTGCCAGCAGCTTAGGGACTCTAGACTCCTACGTGCAGTACTTC.

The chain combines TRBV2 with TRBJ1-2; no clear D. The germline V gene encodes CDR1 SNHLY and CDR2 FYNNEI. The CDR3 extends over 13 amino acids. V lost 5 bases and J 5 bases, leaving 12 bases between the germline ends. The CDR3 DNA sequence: TGTGCCAGCAGTCCCGGGCTGACTTATGGCTACACCTTC. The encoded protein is CASSPGLTYGYTF.

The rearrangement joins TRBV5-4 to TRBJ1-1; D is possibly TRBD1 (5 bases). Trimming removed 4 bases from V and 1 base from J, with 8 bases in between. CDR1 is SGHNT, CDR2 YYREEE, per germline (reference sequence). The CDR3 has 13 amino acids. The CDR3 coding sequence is TGTGCCAGCAGCCAGGGCCAGAACACTGAAGCTTTCTTT. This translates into CASSQGQNTEAFF.

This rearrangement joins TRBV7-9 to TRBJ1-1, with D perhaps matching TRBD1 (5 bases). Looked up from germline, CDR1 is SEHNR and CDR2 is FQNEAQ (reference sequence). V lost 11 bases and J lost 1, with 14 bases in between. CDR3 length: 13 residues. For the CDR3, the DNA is TGTGCCCTTCGGGGGGAGACGAACACTGAAGCTTTCTTT. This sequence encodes CALRGETNTEAFF.

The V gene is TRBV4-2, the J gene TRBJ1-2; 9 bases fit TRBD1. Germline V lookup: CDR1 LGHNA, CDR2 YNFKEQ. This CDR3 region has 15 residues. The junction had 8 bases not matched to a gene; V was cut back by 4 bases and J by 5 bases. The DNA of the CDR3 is TGTGCCAGCAGCCTCAAGCGGACAGGGGATTATGGCTACACCTTC. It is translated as CASSLKRTGDYGYTF.

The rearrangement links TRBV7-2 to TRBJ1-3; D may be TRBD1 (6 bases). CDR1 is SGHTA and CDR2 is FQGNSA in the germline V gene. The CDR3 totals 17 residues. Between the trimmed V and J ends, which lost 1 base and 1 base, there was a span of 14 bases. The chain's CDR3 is CASSLGSGTGSGNTIYF. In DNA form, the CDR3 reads TGTGCCAGCAGCTTAGGGTCGGGTACAGGGTCTGGAAACACCATATATTTT.

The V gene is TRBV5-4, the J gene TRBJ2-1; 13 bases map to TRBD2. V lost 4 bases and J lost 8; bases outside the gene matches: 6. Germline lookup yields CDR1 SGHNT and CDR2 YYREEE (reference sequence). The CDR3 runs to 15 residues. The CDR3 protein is CASSLGGTSGDEQFF. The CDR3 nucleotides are TGTGCCAGCAGCCTGGGGGGGACTAGCGGGGATGAGCAGTTCTTC.